The source of this TCR beta chain is a study of technical replicates of blood from several donors. Sequenced by immunoSEQ multiplex PCR; TCRdb stores in-frame clones only, minus some. There are 80,000 to 100,000 clones in the sample; about 92% occur only once, and 0.27% lies in the top ten. Germline lookup yields CDR1 SNHLY and CDR2 FYNNEI. J was trimmed by 2 bases and V by 6 bases; bases with no gene match: 7. This CDR3 is 14 amino acids long. Sequenced material: T cells isolated from PBMCs. The TCR sequence derives from a human donor in good health. The chain uses TRBV2 and TRBJ2-7, with 7 bases fitting TRBD2. CDR3 DNA: TGTGCCAGCAGATCGCTAGCGGCGACCTACGAGCAGTACTTC. This encodes CASRSLAATYEQYF.